Listed below are T cell receptor beta chains from one sample, sequenced in a study of CD8 T cells in ankylosing spondylitis. TCRdb re-called the 5' RACE reads through MiXCR, storing one row per CDR3 protein. The table has hundreds of thousands of distinct CDR3 sequences, roughly 13% seen once. Sequencing was carried out using blood, either unsorted or a sorted T cell fraction (not recorded which). These receptors all stem from a male donor with ankylosing spondylitis. The CDR3 runs from the conserved cysteine through the conserved F or W. Fields, in order: D gene, clone size, V gene, J gene, CDR3 protein, CDR3 DNA. D genes are given only for firm matches. The size entry is marked missing in some rows and otherwise reads once, few, many or a size class.

NA	few	TRBV5-1	TRBJ2-5	CASSLGTLQETQYF	TGCGCCAGCAGCTTGGGAACATTACAAGAGACCCAGTACTTC
NA	few	TRBV7-2	TRBJ1-2	CASSRLSGANYGYTF	TGTGCCAGCAGCCGACTCTCCGGGGCGAACTATGGCTACACCTTC
NA	few	TRBV27	TRBJ1-1	CASSLDLVGTEAFF	TGTGCCAGCAGTTTAGACCTGGTAGGCACTGAAGCTTTCTTT
NA	many	TRBV20-1	TRBJ1-5	CSASQAGGQPQHF	TGCAGTGCTTCCCAAGCAGGAGGTCAGCCCCAGCATTTT
NA	few	TRBV20-1	TRBJ2-2	CSADRVGGGLNTGELFF	TGCAGTGCTGACCGGGTTGGAGGGGGGTTAAACACCGGGGAGCTGTTTTTT
TRBD2	few	TRBV10-1	TRBJ2-2	CASSEPGGRDTGELFF	TGCGCCAGCAGTGAGCCGGGAGGGAGAGACACCGGGGAGCTGTTTTTT
TRBD1	few	TRBV3-1	TRBJ1-5	CASSLTGSHQPQHF	TGTGCCAGCAGCCTGACAGGGAGCCATCAGCCCCAGCATTTT
NA	NA	TRBV7-8	TRBJ1-1	CASSRGQAEAFF	TGTGCCAGCAGTAGAGGACAAGCTGAAGCTTTCTTT
TRBD2	many	TRBV12-3/TRBV12-4	TRBJ2-3	CASSPPSGRTDTQYF	TGTGCCAGCAGCCCCCCTAGCGGACGTACAGATACGCAGTATTTT
TRBD2	NA	TRBV11-2	TRBJ2-1	CASGLSLAGYNEQFF	TGTGCCAGCGGGTTGTCCCTAGCGGGATACAATGAGCAGTTCTTC
TRBD1	NA	TRBV20-1	TRBJ2-7	CSSPGTGTYEQYF	TGCAGTTCACCCGGGACAGGGACCTACGAGCAGTACTTC
TRBD1	few	TRBV18	TRBJ1-1	CASSLESDRGNTEAFF	TGTGCCAGCTCACTGGAATCGGACAGGGGGAACACTGAAGCTTTCTTT
TRBD2	many	TRBV12-3/TRBV12-4	TRBJ2-3	CASTIGGSGDTQYF	TGTGCCAGCACCATAGGCGGGAGTGGAGATACGCAGTATTTT
NA	few	TRBV25-1	TRBJ2-5	CASSEYRQGMKTQYF	TGTGCCAGCAGTGAATATCGGCAGGGGATGAAGACCCAGTACTTC
NA	NA	TRBV7-9	TRBJ2-3	CASSSGNGKDYTDTQYF	TGTGCCAGCAGCTCCGGTAACGGGAAGGATTACACAGATACGCAGTATTTT
NA	many	TRBV5-1	TRBJ2-1	CASSVVGADGDEQFF	TGCGCCAGCAGCGTCGTCGGGGCGGACGGGGATGAGCAGTTCTTC
NA	many	TRBV7-2	TRBJ2-1	CASSYLGYYNEQFF	TGTGCCAGCAGCTATCTTGGTTATTACAATGAGCAGTTCTTC
NA	many	TRBV16	TRBJ1-1	CASSQSPKTEAFF	TGTGCCAGCAGCCAATCACCCAAGACTGAAGCTTTCTTT
TRBD1	NA	TRBV20-1	TRBJ2-5	CSANKGGTLETQYF	TGCAGTGCTAACAAAGGGGGCACATTAGAGACCCAGTACTTC
NA	NA	TRBV2	TRBJ1-2	CACAGDAFYGYTF	TGTGCCTGCGCTGGGGACGCCTTCTATGGCTACACCTTC
TRBD2	NA	TRBV20-1	TRBJ2-2	CSARTGTSYHSGELFF	TGCAGTGCTAGAACCGGGACTAGCTATCACTCCGGGGAGCTGTTTTTT
NA	NA	TRBV5-1	TRBJ2-1	CASSLVVGGLDNEQFF	TGCGCCAGCAGCTTGGTGGTCGGGGGCCTCGACAATGAGCAGTTCTTC
NA	many	TRBV20-1	TRBJ1-5	CSASWARAHQPQHF	TGCAGTGCCTCCTGGGCCAGGGCCCATCAGCCCCAGCATTTT
TRBD1	many	TRBV12-3/TRBV12-4	TRBJ2-3	CASSFQGGTDTQYF	TGTGCCAGCAGTTTTCAGGGGGGCACAGATACGCAGTATTTT
TRBD1	many	TRBV29-1	TRBJ2-1	CSVGDSRFDEQFF	TGCAGCGTTGGGGACAGTAGGTTCGATGAGCAGTTCTTC
NA	few	TRBV20-1	TRBJ2-1	CSASGEYNEQFF	TGCAGTGCTAGCGGAGAATACAATGAGCAGTTCTTC
NA	NA	TRBV6-5	TRBJ2-3	CASSYIRRGADTQYF	TGTGCCAGCAGTTACATACGGAGAGGCGCAGATACGCAGTATTTT
NA	NA	TRBV15	TRBJ1-5	CATSRKTGTISQPQHF	TGTGCCACCAGCAGAAAGACCGGGACAATTAGTCAGCCCCAGCATTTT